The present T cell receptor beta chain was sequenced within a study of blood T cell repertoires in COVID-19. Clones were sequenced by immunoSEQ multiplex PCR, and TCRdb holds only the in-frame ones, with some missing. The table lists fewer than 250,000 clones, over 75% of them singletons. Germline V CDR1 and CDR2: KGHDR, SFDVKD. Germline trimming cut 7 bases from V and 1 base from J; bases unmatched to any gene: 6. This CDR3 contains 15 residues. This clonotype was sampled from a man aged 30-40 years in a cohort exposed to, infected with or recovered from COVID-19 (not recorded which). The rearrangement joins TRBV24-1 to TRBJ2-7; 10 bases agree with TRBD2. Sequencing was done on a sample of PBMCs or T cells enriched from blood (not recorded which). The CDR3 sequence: CATSQGLATSYEQYF. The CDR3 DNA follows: TGTGCCACCAGCCAGGGACTAGCGACGTCCTACGAGCAGTACTTC.